A selection of T cell receptor beta chains follows, all from one sample in a study of blood T cell repertoires in COVID-19. Sequencing was performed with immunoSEQ multiplex PCR; in TCRdb, only in-frame clones are kept and a portion is missing. Among some 500,000 clones listed, around nine tenths were seen once. The sample consisted of peripheral blood. These receptors all come from a woman between 45 and 60 years old with COVID-19, enrolled during active disease. Both conserved end residues are part of each CDR3. Fields, in order: J gene, clone size, D gene, V gene, CDR3 DNA, CDR3 protein. D genes are given only for firm matches. Only some rows state a clone size, as once, few, many or a class for expanded clones.

>TRBJ2-1|NA|NA|TRBV5-6
TGTGCCAGCAGCTCTCTGACAGGTAATGAGCAGTTCTTC
CASSSLTGNEQFF
>TRBJ2-5|NA|TRBD2|TRBV5-1
TGCGCCAGCAGCCCAGGGAGGGGAGAGACCCAGTACTTC
CASSPGRGETQYF
>TRBJ2-5|NA|NA|TRBV6-5
TGTGCCAGCAAGCAGCGGGCACTACAAGAGACCCAGTACTTC
CASKQRALQETQYF
>TRBJ2-2|NA|NA|TRBV6-5
TGTGCCAGCAAACGGACAGCTTCGAACACCGGGGAGCTGTTTTTT
CASKRTASNTGELFF
>TRBJ1-2|NA|TRBD1|TRBV9
TGTGCCAGCAGCCTTCAGACAGGGGCAGGGAATGGCTACACCTTC
CASSLQTGAGNGYTF
>TRBJ2-5|once|TRBD2|TRBV7-9
TGTGCCAGCAGCCCGGACCTACTAGCGGGGGGGTCGTCAGAGACCCAGTACTTC
CASSPDLLAGGSSETQYF
>TRBJ1-2|NA|NA|TRBV5-4
TGTGCCAGCAGCTTGGAGGCAGGCCCCTATGGCTACACCTTC
CASSLEAGPYGYTF
>TRBJ1-1|NA|TRBD1|TRBV7-9
TGTGCCAGCAGCTTATCCACAGGGGGGGCTTTCTTT
CASSLSTGGAFF
>TRBJ1-6|NA|NA|TRBV5-1
TGCGCCAGCAGCTTGGCCCAGGGGACGCTTTCACCCCTCCACTTT
CASSLAQGTLSPLHF
>TRBJ2-3|NA|TRBD1|TRBV30
TGTGCCTGGCGGACAGGGGGTCGGGGAGATACGCAGTATTTT
CAWRTGGRGDTQYF
>TRBJ1-2|NA|NA|TRBV30
TGTGCCTGGATTGGGCGTTGGGCTGGCTACACCTTC
CAWIGRWAGYTF
>TRBJ2-7|NA|TRBD1|TRBV30
TGTGCCTGGAGTGCCGGACAGGGGTTTGAATACGAGCAGTACTTC
CAWSAGQGFEYEQYF
>TRBJ1-1|NA|NA|TRBV18
TGTGCCAGCTCCGGGATGAACACTGAAGCTTTCTTT
CASSGMNTEAFF
>TRBJ2-7|NA|NA|TRBV3-1/TRBV3-2
TGTGCCAGCAGCCCACTCCCCAGGGACGAGCAGTACTTC
CASSPLPRDEQYF
>TRBJ1-1|NA|NA|TRBV5-8
TGTGCCAGCAGCGTAACGGGACATCAGAACACTGAAGCTTTCTTT
CASSVTGHQNTEAFF
>TRBJ2-7|NA|NA|TRBV5-1
TGCGCCAGCAGCTTGTTGTGGGGCCTTGGGGTCTCCTACGAGCAGTACTTC
CASSLLWGLGVSYEQYF
>TRBJ1-1|NA|NA|TRBV7-9
TGTGCCAGCAGCTACTCTGCAGCGGCCCTGACTGAAGCTTTCTTT
CASSYSAAALTEAFF
>TRBJ2-3|NA|TRBD2|TRBV27
TGTGCCAGCAGTTTAGGGCAGGGGCGGGGGGCACAAGATACGCAGTATTTT
CASSLGQGRGAQDTQYF
>TRBJ2-3|NA|NA|TRBV7-2
TGTGCCAGCAGCCAAATTCAAGATACGCAGTATTTT
CASSQIQDTQYF
>TRBJ1-1|NA|NA|TRBV4-2
TGTGCCAGCAGCCAAGATCGGAGGGCAGGGAGCAGGAGCACTGAAGCTTTCTTT
CASSQDRRAGSRSTEAFF
>TRBJ2-4|NA|NA|TRBV6-5
TGTGCCAGCACCCGACAGGGAGGAAACATTCAGTACTTC
CASTRQGGNIQYF
>TRBJ1-1|few|TRBD1|TRBV2
TGTGCCAGCAGGAATGACAGGGGCGGCGGGAACACTGAAGCTTTCTTT
CASRNDRGGGNTEAFF